The clone carrying this T cell receptor beta chain appeared many times. This sample was taken from a study of human T cells and chemical hapten exposure. Study at large: Variation in per-sample TCR yields came mainly from small pooled library volume differences.

The CDR3 consists of 16 residues. The ends lost 1 base at V and 3 bases at J; junction bases unmatched: 4. The germline gives CDR1 MGHRA, CDR2 YSYEKL. Time point denoted: patch test 1, 2 weeks after DPC sensitization. As to treatment: therapeutic diphenylcyclopropenone sensitization with weekly scalp DPC. TCRdb reanalysed the RACE reads using MiXCR and keeps one entry per CDR3 protein. The data hold 380,000 or so distinct CDR3 sequences, with about 4.4% observed a single time. The sequencing used whole blood, collected in connection with sensitization to the hapten diphenylcyclopropenone (DPC). The sequence derives from a woman aged 45-65 years with alopecia areata. Some clones in this sample may be carry-over from other donors' samples. The rearrangement joins TRBV4-1 to TRBJ2-5; the match to TRBD2 covers 11 bases. CDR3 nucleotide sequence: TGCGCCAGCAGCCAAGGGCTAGCGGGAGGTGAAGAGACCCAGTACTTC. Protein product: CASSQGLAGGEETQYF.